These 14 T cell receptor beta chains share one sample of origin, sequenced in a study of shared clonotypes between healthy human individuals. Repertoires were generated with immunoSEQ multiplex PCR, while TCRdb's copy carries only in-frame clones and drops some. The sample shows about 960,000 clones, about 80% of them seen only once. The sequenced material came from memory CD4+ T cells sorted from blood. Sample subset: CD45RA-negative fraction. Receptors originate from a man aged 18 to 30 in good health.

The chain recombines TRBV29-1 with TRBJ2-3, with D unclear. With 4 bases removed from V and 6 bases from J, the gap between germline ends came to 17 bases. Germline V gives CDR1 SQVTM, CDR2 ANQGSEA. The CDR3 runs 14 residues. CDR3 bases: TGCAGCGTTGGTTCACACAGTGGTTCCGATACGCAGTATTTT. It yields the protein CSVGSHSGSDTQYF.

The chain uses TRBV5-1 and TRBJ2-7; perhaps TRBD2 as D (7 bases). Trimming removed 2 bases at V and 2 bases at J, with 14 bases between. The CDR3 extends over 15 amino acids. CDR1 is SGHRS and CDR2 is YFSETQ in the germline V gene. Here the CDR3 reads CASSFGGATPYEQYF. CDR3 DNA sequence: TGCGCCAGCAGCTTTGGGGGGGCCACGCCCTACGAGCAGTACTTC.

The chain couples TRBV28 to TRBJ2-2; tentatively, D is TRBD2 (5 bases). The CDR3 contains 14 residues. Germline CDR1 reads MDHEN; CDR2 reads SYDVKM. The ends were cut back, 4 bases at V and 6 bases at J, with 12 bases in the middle. CDR3 nucleotides: TGTGCCAGCAGTTACCTAGGCGGGCCCGGGGAGCTGTTTTTT. Protein: CASSYLGGPGELFF. The full variable domain, completed using reference TRBV28 and TRBJ2-2, is DVKVTQSSRYLVKRTGEKVFLECVQDMDHENMFWYRQDPGLGLRLIYFSYDVKMKEKGDIPEGYSVSREKKERFSLILESASTNQTSMYLCASSYLGGPGELFFGEGSRLTVL.

The J gene is TRBJ1-2, the V gene TRBV7-2, with D possibly being TRBD1 (5 bases). The V end was cut by 1 base, the J end by 4 bases, with 10 bases between. In germline, CDR1 is SGHTA, CDR2 FQGNSA. There are 14 residues in the CDR3. CDR3 bases: TGTGCCAGCAGCTTAGGGGACTCTTTCTATGGCTACACCTTC. Translating gives CASSLGDSFYGYTF.

The rearrangement uses TRBV4-2 and TRBJ2-7; tentatively, D is TRBD2 (6 bases). V gave up 0 bases and J gave up 3 bases, with 15 bases separating them. The CDR3 contains 16 residues. Germline lookup yields CDR1 LGHNA and CDR2 YNFKEQ. The DNA for the CDR3 is TGTGCCAGCAGCCAAGATGTAGGGGACTCACTCTACGAGCAGTACTTC. Its translation is CASSQDVGDSLYEQYF.

CDR3 sequence (DNA): TGTGCCTGGAGTATAAGGGGCACAGATACGCAGTATTTT. It specifies CAWSIRGTDTQYF. This chain uses TRBV30 with TRBJ2-3; D not resolved. CDR1 and CDR2 (germline): GTSNPN, SVGIG (reference sequence). Trimming shortened V by 2 bases and J by 1 base, and 7 bases separated the two germline ends. This CDR3 is 13 amino acids long.

A single count supports this clone. The chain recombines TRBV7-9 with TRBJ2-3, with TRBD1 identical over 9 bases. Germline V gene lookup returns CDR1 SEHNR and CDR2 FQNEAQ (reference sequence). This CDR3 is 17 amino acids long. Germline trimming cut 1 base from V and 1 base from J; bases unmatched to any gene: 6. The CDR3 sequence: CASSLGGTGLRTDTQYF. The CDR3 coding sequence is TGTGCCAGCAGCTTAGGAGGGACAGGGTTGCGCACAGATACGCAGTATTTT.

The chain combines TRBV19 with TRBJ1-6; 7 bases agree with TRBD1. Germline lookup yields CDR1 LNHDA and CDR2 SQIVND (reference sequence). Unmatched junction bases numbered 2, after V lost 5 bases and J lost 7 bases. The CDR3 loop spans 13 amino acids. CDR3 loop: CASSDRVNSPLHF. CDR3 nucleotide sequence: TGTGCCAGTAGTGACAGGGTCAATTCACCCCTCCACTTT.

This sequence joins TRBV10-3 and TRBJ1-4; 7 nucleotides match TRBD1. CDR3 length: 15 amino acids. V lost 6 bases and J lost 5; bases outside the gene matches: 9. Germline V lookup: CDR1 ENHRY, CDR2 SYGVKD. CDR3 loop: CAIRPQGGENEKLFF. CDR3 nucleotides: TGTGCCATCAGGCCCCAGGGGGGCGAGAATGAAAAACTGTTTTTT.

CDR3 in DNA: TGTGCCATCAGTGAGGGGGGAGGGGAGTTGGAAAAACTGTTTTTT. Translated, it gives CAISEGGGELEKLFF. This chain connects TRBV10-3 to TRBJ1-4; maybe TRBD1 (5 bases). Germline assignment: CDR1 ENHRY and CDR2 SYGVKD. This CDR3 region has 15 residues. With 2 bases removed from V and 8 bases from J, the gap between germline ends came to 15 bases.

The J gene is TRBJ2-7, the V gene TRBV10-2; 8 bases are shared with TRBD1. The CDR3 is 13 amino acids. The germline CDR1 and CDR2 sequences are WSHSY and SAAADI. V shed 7 bases and J 3 bases; nucleotides not matched to a gene: 5. The CDR3 spells CASIQTGGYEQYF. The CDR3 nucleotides are TGCGCCAGCATTCAAACAGGGGGCTACGAGCAGTACTTC.

Concerning this clone: A much larger clone differs from this one at a single base, so this may be a read error. This chain connects TRBV7-8 to TRBJ2-5; weak D call: TRBD1 (6 bases). Trimming took off 5 bases at V and 4 bases at J, with 11 bases between the two ends. The CDR3 extends over 13 amino acids. The germline V gene encodes CDR1 SGHVS and CDR2 FQNEAQ. CDR3 region: CASSRDRLETQYF. The CDR3 coding sequence is TGTGCCAGCAGCCGAGACAGGCTAGAGACCCAGTACTTC.

This chain uses TRBV4-1 with TRBJ2-3; D unresolved. V gave up 2 bases and J gave up 5 bases, with 5 bases separating them. The CDR3 totals 12 residues. The V gene's germline CDR1 is MGHRA and CDR2 YSYEKL. The CDR3 region has the DNA TGCGCCAGCAGCCAACAAGTAGATACGCAGTATTTT. It codes for CASSQQVDTQYF.

This clone was found a few times. CDR3 DNA: TGCGCCAGCAGCCAAGAAGGGAACAGCGCGAGTGAGCAGTTCTTC. This encodes CASSQEGNSASEQFF. The rearrangement links TRBV4-3 to TRBJ2-1; the D is unclear. This CDR3 region has 15 residues. Between the trimmed V and J ends, which lost 0 bases and 9 bases, there was a span of 15 bases. Germline values: CDR1 LGHNA, CDR2 YSLEER.